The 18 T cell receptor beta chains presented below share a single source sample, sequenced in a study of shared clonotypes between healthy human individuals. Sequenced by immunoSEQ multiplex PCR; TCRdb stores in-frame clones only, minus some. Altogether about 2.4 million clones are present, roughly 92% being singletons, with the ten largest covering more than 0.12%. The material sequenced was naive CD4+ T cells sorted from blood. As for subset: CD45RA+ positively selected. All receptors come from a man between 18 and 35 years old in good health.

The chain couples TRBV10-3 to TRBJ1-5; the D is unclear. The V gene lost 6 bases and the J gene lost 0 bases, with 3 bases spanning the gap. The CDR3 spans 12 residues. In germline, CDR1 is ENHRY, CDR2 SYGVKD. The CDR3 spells CAIRDSNQPQHF. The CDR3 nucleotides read TGTGCCATCAGGGATAGCAATCAGCCCCAGCATTTT.

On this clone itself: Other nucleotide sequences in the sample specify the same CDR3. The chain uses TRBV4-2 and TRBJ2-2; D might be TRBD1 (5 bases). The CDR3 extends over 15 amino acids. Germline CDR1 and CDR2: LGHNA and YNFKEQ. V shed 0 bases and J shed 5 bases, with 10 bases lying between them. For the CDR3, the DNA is TGTGCCAGCAGCCAAGATCTTAGGGGTACCGGGGAGCTGTTTTTT. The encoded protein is CASSQDLRGTGELFF.

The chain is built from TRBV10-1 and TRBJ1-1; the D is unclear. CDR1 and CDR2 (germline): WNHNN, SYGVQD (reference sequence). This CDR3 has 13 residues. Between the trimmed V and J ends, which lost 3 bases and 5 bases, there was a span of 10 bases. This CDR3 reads CASSDSGRTEAFF. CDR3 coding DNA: TGCGCCAGCAGTGATTCCGGGCGGACTGAAGCTTTCTTT.

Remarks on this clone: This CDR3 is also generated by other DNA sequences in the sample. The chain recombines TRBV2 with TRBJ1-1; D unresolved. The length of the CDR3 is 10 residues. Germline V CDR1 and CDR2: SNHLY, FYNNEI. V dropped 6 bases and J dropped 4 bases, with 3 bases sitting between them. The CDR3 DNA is TGTGCCAGCAGCGTCACTGAAGCTTTCTTT. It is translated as CASSVTEAFF.

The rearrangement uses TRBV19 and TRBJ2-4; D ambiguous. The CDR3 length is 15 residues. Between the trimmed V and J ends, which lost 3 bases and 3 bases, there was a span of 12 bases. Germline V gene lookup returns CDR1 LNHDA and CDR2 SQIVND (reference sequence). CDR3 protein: CASSIDSLGKNIQYF. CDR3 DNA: TGTGCCAGTAGTATCGACTCGTTGGGCAAAAACATTCAGTACTTC.

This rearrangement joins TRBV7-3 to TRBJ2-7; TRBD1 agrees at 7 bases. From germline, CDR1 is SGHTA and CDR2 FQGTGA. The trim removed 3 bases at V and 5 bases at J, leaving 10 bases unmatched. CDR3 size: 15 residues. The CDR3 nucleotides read TGTGCCAGCAGCTTCAGCGGCACAGGGGCCGACGAGCAGTACTTC. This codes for CASSFSGTGADEQYF.

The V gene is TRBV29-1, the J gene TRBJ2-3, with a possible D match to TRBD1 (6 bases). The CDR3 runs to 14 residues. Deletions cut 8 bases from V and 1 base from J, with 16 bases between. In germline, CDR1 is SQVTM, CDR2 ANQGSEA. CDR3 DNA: TGCAGCATAACCCCAGGGGCCGGCACAGATACGCAGTATTTT. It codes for CSITPGAGTDTQYF.

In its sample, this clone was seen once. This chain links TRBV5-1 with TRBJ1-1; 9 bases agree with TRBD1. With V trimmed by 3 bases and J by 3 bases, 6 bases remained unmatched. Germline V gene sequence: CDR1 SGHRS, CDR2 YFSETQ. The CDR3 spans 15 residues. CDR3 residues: CASSSTGGKDTEAFF. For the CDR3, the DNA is TGCGCCAGCAGCTCTACAGGGGGCAAGGACACTGAAGCTTTCTTT. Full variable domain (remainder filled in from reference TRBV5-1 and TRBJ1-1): KAGVTQTPRYLIKTRGQQVTLSCSPISGHRSVSWYQQTPGQGLQFLFEYFSETQRNKGNFPGRFSGRQFSNSRSEMNVSTLELGDSALYLCASSSTGGKDTEAFFGQGTRLTVV.

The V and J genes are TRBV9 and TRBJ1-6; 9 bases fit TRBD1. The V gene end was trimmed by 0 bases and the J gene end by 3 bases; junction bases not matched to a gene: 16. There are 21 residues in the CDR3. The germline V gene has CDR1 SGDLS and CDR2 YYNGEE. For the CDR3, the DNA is TGTGCCAGCAGCGTAGAGGTACCGGACAGGGGCCCAATCGGCTATAATTCACCCCTCCACTTT. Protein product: CASSVEVPDRGPIGYNSPLHF.

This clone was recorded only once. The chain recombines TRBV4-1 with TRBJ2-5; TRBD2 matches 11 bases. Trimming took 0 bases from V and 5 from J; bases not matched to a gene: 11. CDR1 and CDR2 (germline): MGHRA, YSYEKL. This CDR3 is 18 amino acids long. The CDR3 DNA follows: TGCGCCAGCAGCCAAGATTTATCTAGCGGGGGGTCGGGTGAGACCCAGTACTTC. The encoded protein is CASSQDLSSGGSGETQYF.

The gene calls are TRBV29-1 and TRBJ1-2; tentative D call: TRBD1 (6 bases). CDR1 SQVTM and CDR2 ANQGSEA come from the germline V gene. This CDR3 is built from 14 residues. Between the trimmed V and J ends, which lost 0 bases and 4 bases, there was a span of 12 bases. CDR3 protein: CSVEDQGLIYGYTF. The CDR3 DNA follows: TGCAGCGTTGAAGATCAGGGGCTTATCTATGGCTACACCTTC.

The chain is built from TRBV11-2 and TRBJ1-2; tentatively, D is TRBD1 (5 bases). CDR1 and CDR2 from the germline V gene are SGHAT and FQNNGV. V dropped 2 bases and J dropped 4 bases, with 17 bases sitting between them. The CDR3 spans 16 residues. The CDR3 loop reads CASSLSLGVLPYGYTF. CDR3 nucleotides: TGTGCCAGCAGCTTATCATTGGGGGTTTTACCCTATGGCTACACCTTC.

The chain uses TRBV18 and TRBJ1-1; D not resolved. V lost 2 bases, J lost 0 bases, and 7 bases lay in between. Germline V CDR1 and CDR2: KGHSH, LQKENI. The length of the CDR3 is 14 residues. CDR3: CASSPFGMNTEAFF. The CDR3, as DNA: TGTGCCAGCTCACCATTTGGAATGAACACTGAAGCTTTCTTT.

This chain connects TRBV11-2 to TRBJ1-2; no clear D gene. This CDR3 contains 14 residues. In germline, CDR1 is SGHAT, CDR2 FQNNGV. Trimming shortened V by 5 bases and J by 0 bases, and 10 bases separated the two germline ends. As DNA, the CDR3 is TGTGCCAGCAGCCCGGAGAAAACTAACTATGGCTACACCTTC. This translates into CASSPEKTNYGYTF.

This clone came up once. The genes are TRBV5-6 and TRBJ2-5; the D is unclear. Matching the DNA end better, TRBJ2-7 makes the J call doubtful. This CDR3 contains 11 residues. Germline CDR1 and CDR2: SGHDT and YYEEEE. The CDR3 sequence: CASSLVSEQYF. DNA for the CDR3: TGTGCCAGCAGCTTGGTCAGCGAGCAGTACTTC.

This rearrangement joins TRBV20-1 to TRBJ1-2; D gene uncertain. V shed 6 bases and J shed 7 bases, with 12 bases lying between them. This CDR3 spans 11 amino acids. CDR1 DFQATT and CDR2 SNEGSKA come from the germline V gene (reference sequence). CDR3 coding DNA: TGCAGTGCACAAAATATAAGTGGCTACACCTTC. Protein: CSAQNISGYTF.

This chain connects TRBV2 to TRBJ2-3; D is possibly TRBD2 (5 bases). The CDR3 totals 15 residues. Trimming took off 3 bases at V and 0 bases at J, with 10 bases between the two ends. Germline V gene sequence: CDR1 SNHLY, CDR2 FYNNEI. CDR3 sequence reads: CASSDGELSTDTQYF. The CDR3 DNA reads TGTGCCAGCAGTGACGGGGAGCTTAGCACAGATACGCAGTATTTT.

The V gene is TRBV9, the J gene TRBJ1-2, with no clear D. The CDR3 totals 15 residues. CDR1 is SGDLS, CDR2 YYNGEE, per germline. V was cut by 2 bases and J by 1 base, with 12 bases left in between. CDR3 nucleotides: TGTGCCAGCAGCGTCGACGACATGAATAACTATGGCTACACCTTC. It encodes CASSVDDMNNYGYTF.